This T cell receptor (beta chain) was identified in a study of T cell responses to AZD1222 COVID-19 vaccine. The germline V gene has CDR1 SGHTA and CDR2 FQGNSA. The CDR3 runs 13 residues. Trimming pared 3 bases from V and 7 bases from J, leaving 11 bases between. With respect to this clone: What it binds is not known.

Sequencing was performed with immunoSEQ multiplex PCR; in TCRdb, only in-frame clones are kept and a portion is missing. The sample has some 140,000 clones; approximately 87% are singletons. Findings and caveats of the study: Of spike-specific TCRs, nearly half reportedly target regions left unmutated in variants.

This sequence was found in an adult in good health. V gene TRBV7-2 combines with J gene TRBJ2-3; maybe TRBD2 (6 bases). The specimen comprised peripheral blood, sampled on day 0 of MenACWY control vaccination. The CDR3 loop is CASSLGGEYTQYF. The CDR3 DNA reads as TGTGCCAGCAGCTTGGGCGGGGAGTATACGCAGTATTTT.